These 26 T cell receptor beta chains came from one sample sequenced in a study of T-cell memory formation after mild COVID-19. Each CDR3 protein is one row after TCRdb ran MiXCR on the 5' RACE reads. The sample yields some 330,000 distinct CDR3 sequences, over 20% seen once. The specimen sequenced was PBMCs or a T cell subset sorted from them (not recorded which). These receptors all stem from an adult woman who had mild COVID-19 (a few samples of this study predate the infection). Cell type and time point are not known.

The chain is built from TRBV4-1 and TRBJ2-3, with D unresolved. CDR1 MGHRA and CDR2 YSYEKL come from the germline V gene. Trimming stripped 1 base from V and 5 bases from J, with 13 bases between. This CDR3 region has 15 residues. In DNA form, the CDR3 reads TGCGCCAGCAGCCAAGTTTGGTCCTCCGGAGATACGCAGTATTTT. Translation gives CASSQVWSSGDTQYF.

V usage is TRBV6-5 and J usage is TRBJ2-2; 7 bases line up with TRBD1. V trimming: 6 bases; J trimming: 0 bases; junction bases outside the gene matches: 10. Germline CDR1 is MNHEY and CDR2 is SVGAGI. The CDR3 covers 17 residues. CDR3 DNA sequence: TGTGCCAGCAGCTCTCGGGACAGAATAACGAACACCGGGGAGCTGTTTTTT. Translation: CASSSRDRITNTGELFF.

This clonotype was observed at least ten times. The chain employs TRBV24-1 and TRBJ2-5; tentative D call: TRBD2 (6 bases). The CDR3 length is 13 residues. Germline CDR1 is KGHDR and CDR2 is SFDVKD. Deletions cut 7 bases from V and 5 bases from J, with 13 bases between. The CDR3 DNA follows: TGTGCCACCAGGAAGCGGGCGGGGGAGACCCAGTACTTC. As protein: CATRKRAGETQYF.

The rearrangement joins TRBV7-9 to TRBJ2-3; 8 positions match TRBD1. J lost 4 bases, V lost 5 bases, and 8 bases had no gene match. Germline CDR1 is SEHNR and CDR2 is FQNEAQ (reference sequence). The CDR3 is 15 residues long. This chain's CDR3 is CASSPRGQGSDTQYF. CDR3 nucleotide sequence: TGTGCCAGCAGCCCGCGCGGACAGGGCTCAGATACGCAGTATTTT.

This chain uses TRBV12-3 or TRBV12-4 with TRBJ1-1, with 12 bases that match TRBD1. This CDR3 is built from 16 residues. With V trimmed by 4 bases and J by 9 bases, 12 bases remained unmatched. CDR3 nucleotide sequence: TGTGCCAGCAGTTGGGGGGACAGGGGGCGCGGTACTCAAGCTTTCTTT. Its translation is CASSWGDRGRGTQAFF.

There are a few counts of this clonotype. This chain links TRBV12-3 or TRBV12-4 with TRBJ1-5; TRBD1 matches 7 bases. The CDR3 contains 14 residues. The V segment lost 7 bases and the J segment 0 bases; nucleotides outside the gene matches: 3. The CDR3 spells CASKQGHSNQPQHF. CDR3 nucleotide sequence: TGTGCCAGCAAACAGGGGCATAGCAATCAGCCCCAGCATTTT.

A few counts support this clonotype. The V gene is TRBV4-1, the J gene TRBJ2-5; maybe TRBD1 (5 bases). Germline CDR1 MGHRA, CDR2 YSYEKL. This CDR3 region has 14 residues. The ends were cut back, 2 bases at V and 3 bases at J, with 10 bases in the middle. The CDR3 coding sequence is TGCGCCAGCAGCCAACCGAGCAGGGAAGAGACCCAGTACTTC. Its protein product is CASSQPSREETQYF.

The chain couples TRBV5-1 to TRBJ1-2; 8 bases match TRBD1. CDR1 and CDR2 from the germline V gene are SGHRS and YFSETQ. The J segment lost 8 bases and the V segment lost 4 bases, leaving 10 bases of the junction unmatched. The CDR3 consists of 14 residues. As DNA, the CDR3 is TGCGCCAGCAGCATGGACAGGGTGGACGGCGGCTACACCTTC. Encoded protein: CASSMDRVDGGYTF.

The rearrangement joins TRBV4-1 to TRBJ2-7; 7 positions agree with TRBD2. V shed 0 bases, J shed 0 bases, and the junction held 2 bases outside the gene matches. The CDR3 loop spans 15 amino acids. From germline, CDR1 is MGHRA and CDR2 YSYEKL. The CDR3 region is CASSQERESSYEQYF. In DNA, the CDR3 is TGCGCCAGCAGCCAAGAGCGGGAGAGCTCCTACGAGCAGTACTTC.

The chain links TRBV27 to TRBJ1-1; no reliable D call. V lost 0 bases, J lost 5 bases, and 13 bases lay in between. Germline values: CDR1 MNHEY, CDR2 SMNVEV (reference sequence). The CDR3 is 15 amino acids. Here the CDR3 DNA reads TGTGCCAGCAGTTTATCGATCGCGGGAAGGACTGAAGCTTTCTTT. This translates into CASSLSIAGRTEAFF.

V gene TRBV11-2 combines with J gene TRBJ2-1; D may correspond to TRBD1 or TRBD2 (5 bases each). V gave up 5 bases and J gave up 7 bases, with 18 bases separating them. Per germline, CDR1 SGHAT and CDR2 FQNNGV. The CDR3 has 15 residues. CDR3 coding DNA: TGTGCCAGCAGCCGAGCCGGGACGGCATCGAATGAGCAGTTCTTC. This sequence encodes CASSRAGTASNEQFF.

CDR3 DNA sequence: TGTGCCACCAGTGAATTGACGGGCCCTGGGGCCAACGTCCTGACTTTC. Amino acid sequence: CATSELTGPGANVLTF. The rearrangement uses TRBV24-1 and TRBJ2-6; D remains unclear. CDR1 KGHDR and CDR2 SFDVKD come from the germline V gene. CDR3 length equals 16 residues. V was clipped by 4 bases and J by 2 bases, with 11 bases between them.

There are many counts of this clonotype. The chain is built from TRBV20-1 and TRBJ1-1; possible D gene TRBD1, 6 bases. The CDR3 runs 15 residues. V lost 0 bases to trimming and J lost 0 bases, with 11 bases between them. The germline gives CDR1 DFQATT, CDR2 SNEGSKA (reference sequence). CDR3 DNA sequence: TGCAGTGCTAGAGAAGATAGGACAGTGAACACTGAAGCTTTCTTT. Translated, it gives CSAREDRTVNTEAFF.

This clonotype came up a few times. V gene TRBV29-1 combines with J gene TRBJ2-5; TRBD2 agrees at 14 bases. The germline V gene encodes CDR1 SQVTM and CDR2 ANQGSEA. The CDR3 has 16 residues. J lost 5 bases, V lost 3 bases, and 8 bases had no gene match. The CDR3 nucleotides are TGCAGCGTTGAGCTGACTAGCGGGAGGGCCGCGGAGACCCAGTACTTC. It translates to CSVELTSGRAAETQYF.

V is TRBV29-1 and J is TRBJ1-2; no firm D call. The CDR3 loop spans 14 amino acids. Germline CDR1 is SQVTM and CDR2 is ANQGSEA. The V end lost 1 base, the J end lost 2 bases, and 11 bases lay between the germline ends. The CDR3: CSVEVPLHNYGYTF. Written as DNA, the CDR3 is TGCAGCGTTGAAGTTCCACTACACAACTATGGCTACACCTTC. The variable domain in full, completed from reference TRBV29-1 and TRBJ1-2, reads SAVISQKPSRDICQRGTSLTIQCQVDSQVTMMFWYRQQPGQSLTLIATANQGSEATYESGFVIDKFPISRPNLTFSTLTVSNMSPEDSSIYLCSVEVPLHNYGYTFGSGTRLTVV.

In its sample, this clonotype was seen many times. The CDR3 bases are TGTGCCAGCTCCCAGGGGAAGAGCGATGGCTACACCTTC. Protein sequence: CASSQGKSDGYTF. This chain links TRBV12-3 or TRBV12-4 with TRBJ1-2; perhaps TRBD1 as D (6 bases). The CDR3 has 13 amino acids. Deletions cut 8 bases from V and 6 bases from J, with 16 bases between.

The rearrangement joins TRBV11-2 to TRBJ2-2; TRBD2 matches at 9 bases. The CDR3 is 15 amino acids. Trimming took 8 bases from V and 5 from J; bases not matched to a gene: 9. Germline assignment: CDR1 SGHAT and CDR2 FQNNGV. The CDR3 spells CASADGGGGTGELFF. CDR3 coding DNA: TGTGCCAGCGCGGATGGCGGGGGGGGAACCGGGGAGCTGTTTTTT.

This clonotype has a handful of counts. The chain joins TRBV15 to TRBJ1-4; 7 bases are shared with TRBD1. Germline-derived CDR1 and CDR2 are LNHNV and YYDKDF (reference sequence). Unmatched junction bases numbered 4, after V lost 3 bases and J lost 3 bases. The CDR3 contains 15 residues. The CDR3 is CATSRRQGPNEKLFF. CDR3 sequence (DNA): TGTGCCACCAGCAGGAGACAGGGACCTAATGAAAAACTGTTTTTT.

The rearrangement links TRBV5-4 to TRBJ1-1, with D uncertain. Trimming stripped 4 bases from V and 8 bases from J, with 21 bases between. Germline V gene sequence: CDR1 SGHNT, CDR2 YYREEE (reference sequence). The CDR3 contains 15 residues. The CDR3 nucleotides read TGTGCCAGCAGCCCCTCGATTCAGCGCCAGGAGGAAGCTTTCTTT. It encodes CASSPSIQRQEEAFF.

The chain carries TRBV19 and TRBJ1-5; possibly TRBD1 for D (6 bases). CDR3 size: 15 residues. V was shortened by 3 bases and J by 1 base, with 10 bases between the two germline ends. CDR1 is LNHDA and CDR2 is SQIVND in the germline V gene (reference sequence). The CDR3 nucleotides are TGTGCCAGTAGTATTGACAGGTCGAGCAATCAGCCCCAGCATTTT. It translates to CASSIDRSSNQPQHF.

There are a few counts of this clonotype. The J gene is TRBJ2-7, the V gene TRBV7-2, with D possibly being TRBD2 (5 bases). This CDR3 is 13 amino acids long. Trimming cost V 6 bases and J 2 bases, with 11 bases left between them. Germline V gives CDR1 SGHTA, CDR2 FQGNSA. The CDR3 sequence: CASRPSGAYEQYF. For the CDR3, the DNA is TGTGCCAGCAGACCGTCCGGGGCCTACGAGCAGTACTTC.

This clonotype came up a few times. J is TRBJ2-5 and V is TRBV12-3 or TRBV12-4, with TRBD1 matching 7 bases. There are 15 residues in the CDR3. The trim removed 2 bases at V and 2 bases at J, leaving 5 bases unmatched. The CDR3 reads CASSLHRGQQETQYF. The CDR3 DNA is TGTGCCAGCAGTTTACACAGGGGCCAGCAAGAGACCCAGTACTTC.

There are a few counts of this clonotype. V is TRBV12-3 or TRBV12-4 and J is TRBJ1-2; D possibly corresponds to TRBD1 (5 bases). Between the trimmed V and J ends, which lost 2 bases and 2 bases, there was a span of 12 bases. The CDR3 totals 15 residues. CDR3 nucleotide sequence: TGTGCCAGCAGTTTACGGTCGGGGCTAAACTATGGCTACACCTTC. The encoded protein is CASSLRSGLNYGYTF.

The V gene is TRBV7-2, the J gene TRBJ2-2; 12 bases fit TRBD1. CDR3 size: 15 residues. CDR1 is SGHTA, CDR2 FQGNSA, per germline. J lost 4 bases, V lost 5 bases, and 2 bases had no gene match. The chain's CDR3 is CASSGTGGPTGELFF. The CDR3 region has the DNA TGTGCCAGCAGCGGGACAGGGGGCCCCACCGGGGAGCTGTTTTTT.

This clonotype appeared a few times. The rearrangement links TRBV20-1 to TRBJ2-7, with D possibly TRBD2 on 6 matching bases. Looked up from germline, CDR1 is DFQATT and CDR2 is SNEGSKA (reference sequence). Trimming took off 1 base at V and 0 bases at J, with 13 bases between the two ends. The CDR3 extends over 15 amino acids. CDR3 coding DNA: TGCAGTGCTAGAGGTGCGGGATACGTCTCCTACGAGCAGTACTTC. This gives the protein CSARGAGYVSYEQYF.

This clonotype turned up a few times. CDR3 sequence: CSAIVEGLVRGTEAFF. The CDR3 DNA reads TGCAGTGCGATTGTGGAAGGGTTAGTGAGAGGGACTGAAGCTTTCTTT. The rearrangement joins TRBV20-1 to TRBJ1-1; D not certain. The CDR3 spans 16 residues. The V and J ends lost 6 bases and 5 bases respectively, with 25 bases between them. The germline V gene has CDR1 DFQATT and CDR2 SNEGSKA (reference sequence).